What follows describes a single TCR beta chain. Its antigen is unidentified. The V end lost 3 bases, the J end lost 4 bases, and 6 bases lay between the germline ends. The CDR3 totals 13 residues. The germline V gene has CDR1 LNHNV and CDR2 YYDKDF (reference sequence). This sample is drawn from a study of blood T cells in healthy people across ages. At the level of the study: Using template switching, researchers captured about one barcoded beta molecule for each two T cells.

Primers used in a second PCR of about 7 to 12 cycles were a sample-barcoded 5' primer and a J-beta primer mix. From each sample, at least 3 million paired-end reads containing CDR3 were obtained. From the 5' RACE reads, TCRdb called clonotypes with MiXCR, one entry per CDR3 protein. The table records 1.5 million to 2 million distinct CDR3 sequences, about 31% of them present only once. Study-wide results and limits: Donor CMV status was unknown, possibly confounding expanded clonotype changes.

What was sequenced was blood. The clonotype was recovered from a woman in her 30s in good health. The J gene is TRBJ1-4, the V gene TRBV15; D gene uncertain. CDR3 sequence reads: CATSSDGNEKLFF. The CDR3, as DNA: TGTGCCACCAGCAGTGACGGTAATGAAAAACTGTTTTTT. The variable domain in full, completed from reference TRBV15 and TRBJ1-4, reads DAMVIQNPRYQVTQFGKPVTLSCSQTLNHNVMYWYQQKSSQAPKLLFHYYDKDFNNEADTPDNFQSRRPNTSFCFLDIRSPGLGDTAMYLCATSSDGNEKLFFGSGTQLSVL.